The 24 T cell receptor beta chains in this list originate from one sample, sequenced in a study of blood T cell repertoires in COVID-19 (dated by TCRdb to the early 2020s). Libraries came from the immunoSEQ multiplex PCR assay. TCRdb mirrors the immuneACCESS table, restricted to in-frame sequences. Some clones are absent from its copies; in checked studies, under half trace to an unresolved V gene, and the reason for the others is unknown. The sample table shows a few hundred thousand clones, and around 88% are seen once. The ten largest clones capture roughly 14% of the sample. The sample was PBMCs or T cells enriched from blood (not recorded which). The receptors were sampled from a woman between 45 and 60 years old with acute COVID-19.

The J gene is TRBJ2-7, the V gene TRBV27, with TRBD2 matching 8 bases. J was trimmed by 3 bases and V by 2 bases; bases with no gene match: 6. The CDR3 loop spans 15 amino acids. CDR1 is MNHEY and CDR2 is SMNVEV in the germline V gene (reference sequence). The DNA of the CDR3 is TGTGCCAGCAGTTTACAAACTAGCGGAGTCTACGAGCAGTACTTC. It yields the protein CASSLQTSGVYEQYF.

The chain uses TRBV5-4 and TRBJ2-2; 9 bases are a match to TRBD1. The CDR3 contains 16 residues. The junction had 7 bases not matched to a gene; V was cut back by 0 bases and J by 7 bases. CDR1 and CDR2 from the germline V gene are SGHNT and YYREEE (reference sequence). CDR3 amino acids: CASSLAWGQGGGELFF. As DNA, the CDR3 is TGTGCCAGCAGCTTGGCATGGGGACAGGGCGGCGGGGAGCTGTTTTTT.

J is TRBJ2-7 and V is TRBV9; D is perhaps TRBD2 (5 bases). Per the germline V gene, CDR1 is SGDLS and CDR2 is YYNGEE. V was shortened by 0 bases and J by 5 bases, with 12 bases between the two germline ends. The CDR3 runs 14 residues. CDR3 nucleotides: TGTGCCAGCAGCGTAGGTCCGGGATTGAACGAGCAGTACTTC. Amino acid sequence: CASSVGPGLNEQYF.

V and J are TRBV6-2 or TRBV6-3 and TRBJ1-5, with 10 bases matching TRBD1. The CDR3 contains 15 residues. The germline V gene has CDR1 MNHEY and CDR2 SVGEGT. Losses at the gene ends were 6 bases for V and 6 bases for J; bases not matched to a gene: 8. The CDR3 is CASSPRTGGVQPQHF. In nucleotides, the CDR3 is TGTGCCAGCAGCCCCCGGACAGGGGGTGTTCAGCCCCAGCATTTT.

V is TRBV29-1 and J is TRBJ2-1; D uncertain. V shed 7 bases and J shed 2 bases, with 21 bases lying between them. Germline V lookup: CDR1 SQVTM, CDR2 ANQGSEA. The length of the CDR3 is 16 residues. Here the CDR3 reads CSASRRVTGTYNEQFF. CDR3 bases: TGCAGCGCCTCACGTCGGGTCACCGGAACCTACAATGAGCAGTTCTTC.

The chain has TRBV10-3 and TRBJ1-1; D is undetermined. The V end was cut by 2 bases, the J end by 0 bases, with 10 bases between. There are 15 residues in the CDR3. Germline-derived CDR1 and CDR2 are ENHRY and SYGVKD. This CDR3 reads CAISEVEVMNTEAFF. The CDR3 nucleotides read TGTGCCATCAGTGAGGTGGAGGTAATGAACACTGAAGCTTTCTTT.

This chain joins TRBV27 and TRBJ1-5, with 9 bases aligning to TRBD1. This CDR3 comprises 14 residues. With 4 bases clipped from V and 7 bases from J, the junction kept 5 bases outside the gene matches. Germline-derived CDR1 and CDR2 are MNHEY and SMNVEV (reference sequence). The CDR3 DNA sequence: TGTGCCAGCAGTTCACAGGGGGCAGGGCAGCCCCAGCATTTT. Amino acid sequence: CASSSQGAGQPQHF.

The V call is TRBV6-5, the J call TRBJ1-2; D is undetermined. Germline V lookup: CDR1 MNHEY, CDR2 SVGAGI. Trimming removed 0 bases at V and 0 bases at J, with 5 bases between. The CDR3 spans 14 residues. The CDR3 sequence: CASSYSPSNYGYTF. The DNA of the CDR3 is TGTGCCAGCAGTTACTCTCCGTCTAACTATGGCTACACCTTC.

This sequence joins TRBV4-2 and TRBJ1-5; D is unclear. V was shortened by 0 bases and J by 3 bases, with 3 bases between the two germline ends. This CDR3 has 13 residues. Germline lookup yields CDR1 LGHNA and CDR2 YNFKEQ. The CDR3 loop reads CASSQDNNQPQHF. The CDR3 nucleotides read TGTGCCAGCAGCCAAGACAACAATCAGCCCCAGCATTTT.

V gene TRBV5-8 combines with J gene TRBJ2-7, with a tentative D call TRBD2 (5 bases). Germline CDR1 is SGHTS and CDR2 is YDEGEE. Trimming pared 0 bases from V and 2 bases from J, leaving 12 bases between. CDR3 size: 15 residues. The CDR3 loop reads CASSLGLALTYEQYF. The CDR3 DNA reads as TGTGCCAGCAGCTTGGGGTTAGCGTTGACCTACGAGCAGTACTTC.

Only one count was recorded for this clone. The chain has TRBV18 and TRBJ2-1, with 13 bases that match TRBD2. Trimming removed 2 bases from V and 8 bases from J; junction bases left unmatched: 9. Germline V CDR1 and CDR2: KGHSH, LQKENI. This CDR3 comprises 17 residues. This CDR3 reads CASSPNSGLAGVDEQFF. CDR3 nucleotide sequence: TGTGCCAGCTCACCAAACTCTGGACTAGCGGGAGTGGATGAGCAGTTCTTC.

J is TRBJ2-7 and V is TRBV3-1 (or the pseudogene TRBV3-2); 7 bases match TRBD1. V shed 8 bases and J 2 bases; nucleotides not matched to a gene: 3. The CDR3 has 12 amino acids. Germline assignment: CDR1 LGHDT and CDR2 YNNKEL (reference sequence). The CDR3 DNA sequence: TGTGCCAGCTCGGGACAGCCCTACGAGCAGTACTTC. Translating it yields CASSGQPYEQYF.

The chain combines TRBV7-3 with TRBJ1-3; tentatively, D is TRBD1 (6 bases). Germline CDR1 reads SGHTA; CDR2 reads FQGTGA. Trimming took 0 bases from V and 4 from J, leaving 7 bases between them. The length of the CDR3 is 14 residues. In DNA, the CDR3 is TGTGCCAGCAGCTTAACAGGGGGAGGAAACACCATATATTTT. This encodes CASSLTGGGNTIYF.

This chain joins TRBV7-2 and TRBJ2-7, with a possible D match to TRBD2 (5 bases). The germline CDR1 and CDR2 sequences are SGHTA and FQGNSA. Trimming cost V 1 base and J 7 bases, with 17 bases left between them. The CDR3 runs 15 residues. CDR3 protein: CASSLELVGVGEQYF. As DNA, the CDR3 is TGTGCCAGCAGCTTAGAGTTGGTGGGAGTGGGAGAGCAGTACTTC.

This chain links TRBV24-1 with TRBJ1-2, with a weak D call TRBD1 (5 bases). Germline V lookup: CDR1 KGHDR, CDR2 SFDVKD. CDR3 size: 15 residues. With 3 bases removed from V and 8 bases from J, the gap between germline ends came to 18 bases. The CDR3: CATSDQGREGMGYTF. In nucleotides, the CDR3 is TGTGCCACCAGTGATCAAGGCAGGGAGGGGATGGGCTACACCTTC.

The chain links TRBV6-5 to TRBJ2-3, with a possible D match to TRBD2 (5 bases). The germline CDR1 and CDR2 sequences are MNHEY and SVGAGI. The CDR3 has 16 residues. V shed 0 bases and J shed 0 bases, with 10 bases lying between them. CDR3 bases: TGTGCCAGCAGTTACTCTCTAGCAGCTAGCACAGATACGCAGTATTTT. Amino acid sequence: CASSYSLAASTDTQYF.

The chain carries TRBV7-3 and TRBJ2-1; possible D gene TRBD1, 5 bases. Trimming cost V 4 bases and J 4 bases, with 23 bases left between them. Germline V gene lookup returns CDR1 SGHTA and CDR2 FQGTGA. The CDR3 contains 18 residues. The CDR3, as DNA: TGTGCCAGCAGCTCCATCTCATACAGGTCCTCCGGGTACAATGAGCAGTTCTTC. Its translation is CASSSISYRSSGYNEQFF.

The chain joins TRBV11-3 to TRBJ2-1; 11 bases fit TRBD2. The J segment lost 6 bases and the V segment lost 3 bases, leaving 4 bases of the junction unmatched. Looked up from germline, CDR1 is SGHNT and CDR2 is YENEEA. This CDR3 contains 15 residues. CDR3 amino acids: CASSLGLAESNEQFF. The CDR3 region has the DNA TGTGCCAGCAGCTTGGGACTAGCGGAGTCCAATGAGCAGTTCTTC.

This clone was found once. The CDR3 DNA reads as TGTGCCAGCAGGTCTCGGGACACCGTCCACAATGAGCAGTTCTTC. Translated: CASRSRDTVHNEQFF. This chain connects TRBV3-1 (or the pseudogene TRBV3-2) to TRBJ2-1, with a possible D match to TRBD1 (6 bases). This CDR3 region has 15 residues. The germline V gene has CDR1 LGHDT and CDR2 YNNKEL (reference sequence). Between the trimmed V and J ends, which lost 6 bases and 5 bases, there was a span of 17 bases.

Worth noting for this clone: A much larger clone lies one base from this, so it may be a read error. The chain carries TRBV28 and TRBJ1-2; 7 bases line up with TRBD1. V shed 4 bases and J 2 bases; nucleotides not matched to a gene: 4. This CDR3 comprises 14 residues. Germline CDR1 MDHEN, CDR2 SYDVKM. The CDR3 reads CASSYGGQNYGYTF. CDR3 coding DNA: TGTGCCAGCAGTTACGGGGGACAGAACTATGGCTACACCTTC.

The chain recombines TRBV27 with TRBJ2-1; 7 bases are a match to TRBD1. The CDR3 sequence is 18 residues long. Germline CDR1 and CDR2: MNHEY and SMNVEV (reference sequence). The J segment lost 1 base and the V segment lost 2 bases, leaving 11 bases of the junction unmatched. In DNA, the CDR3 is TGTGCCAGCAGTTTACGAGCTCTTTCAGGGGGTTCCTACAATGAGCAGTTCTTC. Encoded protein: CASSLRALSGGSYNEQFF.

V and J are TRBV6-4 and TRBJ1-5; 7 bases fit TRBD1. Per the germline V gene, CDR1 is MRHNA and CDR2 is SNTAGT. V shed 6 bases and J 2 bases; nucleotides not matched to a gene: 7. The CDR3 spans 15 residues. The CDR3 coding sequence is TGTGCCAGCAGCGAACCGGGACAGCGCAATCAGCCCCAGCATTTT. Translation: CASSEPGQRNQPQHF.

The chain is built from TRBV30 and TRBJ2-1, with 8 nucleotides matching TRBD1. The CDR3 has 16 residues. Germline V gene sequence: CDR1 GTSNPN, CDR2 SVGIG (reference sequence). V trimming: 0 bases; J trimming: 6 bases; junction bases outside the gene matches: 10. The CDR3 reads CAWSVQGRGRPNEQFF. CDR3 coding DNA: TGTGCCTGGAGTGTACAAGGCAGGGGGCGCCCCAATGAGCAGTTCTTC.

The chain carries TRBV18 and TRBJ2-3; D gene ambiguous. This CDR3 comprises 11 residues. The V gene lost 6 bases and the J gene lost 6 bases, with 7 bases spanning the gap. Per germline, CDR1 KGHSH and CDR2 LQKENI. The CDR3, as DNA: TGTGCCAGCTCTACCGCGGATACGCAGTATTTT. It is translated as CASSTADTQYF.